These T cell receptor beta chains were read from a single sample in a study of T-cell memory formation after mild COVID-19. One entry per CDR3 protein, called by TCRdb with MiXCR from the 5' RACE reads. The sample consists of 200,000 to 250,000 distinct CDR3 sequences, about 15% of them appearing once. Sequences were obtained from PBMCs or a T cell subset sorted from them (not recorded which). The receptors stem from a man younger than 35 who had mild COVID-19 (a few samples of this study predate the infection). Cell type and time point are not known. Both conserved end residues are part of each CDR3. The D gene is left open where the match is weak. Clone size appears in some rows only: once, few, many, or a class for an expanded clone.

J gene: TRBJ2-1; V gene: TRBV5-1; D gene: TRBD2; clone size: -; CDR3 protein: CASSWTSGERGEQFF; CDR3 DNA: TGCGCCAGCAGCTGGACTAGCGGGGAAAGGGGTGAGCAGTTCTTC
J gene: TRBJ2-3; V gene: TRBV27; D gene: -; clone size: few; CDR3 protein: CASTFGRPPSTDTQYF; CDR3 DNA: TGTGCCAGCACTTTTGGCAGGCCTCCTAGCACAGATACGCAGTATTTT
J gene: TRBJ2-1; V gene: TRBV5-1; D gene: -; clone size: few; CDR3 protein: CASTDYSNEQFF; CDR3 DNA: TGCGCCAGCACAGACTACTCCAATGAGCAGTTCTTC
J gene: TRBJ1-6; V gene: TRBV5-1; D gene: -; clone size: many; CDR3 protein: CASSLGPRRKDSPLHF; CDR3 DNA: TGCGCCAGCAGCTTGGGTCCGCGACGGAAAGATTCACCCCTCCACTTT
J gene: TRBJ2-7; V gene: TRBV7-3; D gene: -; clone size: -; CDR3 protein: CASSTRDGYEQYF; CDR3 DNA: TGTGCCAGCAGCACCCGGGACGGCTACGAGCAGTACTTC
J gene: TRBJ1-6; V gene: TRBV20-1; D gene: -; clone size: few; CDR3 protein: CSAPPRGANSPLHF; CDR3 DNA: TGCAGTGCTCCACCCAGGGGAGCAAATTCACCCCTCCACTTT
J gene: TRBJ1-6; V gene: TRBV5-1; D gene: -; clone size: -; CDR3 protein: CASSLEARAGGSPLHF; CDR3 DNA: TGCGCCAGCAGCTTGGAGGCCAGGGCTGGCGGTTCACCCCTCCACTTT
J gene: TRBJ2-5; V gene: TRBV19; D gene: -; clone size: few; CDR3 protein: CASSIRRGGGLETQYF; CDR3 DNA: TGTGCCAGTAGTATCCGCCGGGGAGGAGGTTTGGAGACCCAGTACTTC
J gene: TRBJ1-6; V gene: TRBV30; D gene: -; clone size: -; CDR3 protein: CAWVIQGNSPLHF; CDR3 DNA: TGTGCCTGGGTCATCCAGGGAAATTCACCCCTCCACTTT
J gene: TRBJ1-5; V gene: TRBV2; D gene: -; clone size: few; CDR3 protein: CASSEILSNQPQHF; CDR3 DNA: TGTGCCAGCAGTGAAATTTTGAGCAATCAGCCCCAGCATTTT
J gene: TRBJ2-4; V gene: TRBV20-1; D gene: -; clone size: -; CDR3 protein: CSAPPGGVAKNIQYF; CDR3 DNA: TGCAGTGCTCCCCCGGGCGGAGTAGCCAAAAACATTCAGTACTTC
J gene: TRBJ2-5; V gene: TRBV4-3; D gene: TRBD1; clone size: -; CDR3 protein: CASSYRWTGPETQYF; CDR3 DNA: TGCGCCAGCAGCTACCGCTGGACAGGGCCGGAGACCCAGTACTTC
J gene: TRBJ1-1; V gene: TRBV12-3/TRBV12-4; D gene: -; clone size: -; CDR3 protein: CASISGGRGWDTEAFF; CDR3 DNA: TGTGCCAGCATCTCTGGGGGCAGGGGATGGGACACTGAAGCTTTCTTT
J gene: TRBJ1-5; V gene: TRBV30; D gene: -; clone size: once; CDR3 protein: CAWSEGSSNQPQHF; CDR3 DNA: TGTGCCTGGAGTGAAGGGAGCAGCAATCAGCCCCAGCATTTT
J gene: TRBJ2-7; V gene: TRBV3-1; D gene: TRBD1; clone size: -; CDR3 protein: CASSRRTGIYEQYF; CDR3 DNA: TGTGCCAGCAGCCGTAGGACAGGGATCTACGAGCAGTACTTC
J gene: TRBJ1-2; V gene: TRBV28; D gene: -; clone size: -; CDR3 protein: CASSAGPDGYTF; CDR3 DNA: TGTGCCAGCAGTGCTGGGCCAGACGGTTACACCTTC
J gene: TRBJ2-2; V gene: TRBV7-3; D gene: -; clone size: few; CDR3 protein: CASSLVATANTGELFF; CDR3 DNA: TGTGCCAGCAGCTTAGTCGCGACCGCGAACACCGGGGAGCTGTTTTTT
J gene: TRBJ1-4; V gene: TRBV5-1; D gene: -; clone size: -; CDR3 protein: CASSLWGSGEKLFF; CDR3 DNA: TGCGCCAGCAGCTTGTGGGGTTCCGGTGAAAAACTGTTTTTT
J gene: TRBJ1-2; V gene: TRBV14; D gene: TRBD1; clone size: few; CDR3 protein: CASSQDNVGTANYGYTF; CDR3 DNA: TGTGCCAGCAGCCAAGATAACGTTGGGACAGCAAACTATGGCTACACCTTC
J gene: TRBJ2-2; V gene: TRBV7-9; D gene: TRBD1; clone size: few; CDR3 protein: CASGTSRGLATGELFF; CDR3 DNA: TGTGCCAGCGGGACGTCCAGGGGGCTCGCCACCGGGGAGCTGTTTTTT
J gene: TRBJ2-1; V gene: TRBV7-2; D gene: TRBD2; clone size: few; CDR3 protein: CASSLVGTSSYNEQFF; CDR3 DNA: TGTGCCAGCAGCTTAGTTGGGACTAGCTCCTACAATGAGCAGTTCTTC
J gene: TRBJ2-5; V gene: TRBV7-3; D gene: TRBD1; clone size: many; CDR3 protein: CASSPQTGMGGETQYF; CDR3 DNA: TGTGCCAGCAGCCCCCAGACAGGGATGGGCGGGGAGACCCAGTACTTC
J gene: TRBJ2-3; V gene: TRBV20-1; D gene: TRBD2; clone size: -; CDR3 protein: CSASGGWADTQYF; CDR3 DNA: TGCAGTGCTAGCGGGGGGTGGGCAGATACGCAGTATTTT
J gene: TRBJ1-1; V gene: TRBV11-2; D gene: -; clone size: few; CDR3 protein: CASSLGALMATEAFF; CDR3 DNA: TGTGCCAGCAGCTTAGGCGCGCTTATGGCCACTGAAGCTTTCTTT
J gene: TRBJ2-5; V gene: TRBV5-5; D gene: TRBD2; clone size: many; CDR3 protein: CASSSWGGAKETQYF; CDR3 DNA: TGTGCCAGCAGCTCGTGGGGGGGTGCCAAAGAGACCCAGTACTTC
J gene: TRBJ2-3; V gene: TRBV15; D gene: TRBD2; clone size: once; CDR3 protein: CATSSTLLAGATDTQYF; CDR3 DNA: TGTGCCACCAGCAGTACTCTTCTAGCGGGAGCCACAGATACGCAGTATTTT
J gene: TRBJ2-5; V gene: TRBV28; D gene: TRBD1; clone size: few; CDR3 protein: CASRTNRGRQETQYF; CDR3 DNA: TGTGCCAGCAGGACGAACAGGGGGAGGCAAGAGACCCAGTACTTC
J gene: TRBJ1-1; V gene: TRBV7-8; D gene: TRBD1; clone size: -; CDR3 protein: CASSPTFGTASNTEAFF; CDR3 DNA: TGTGCCAGCAGCCCGACATTTGGGACAGCGAGCAACACTGAAGCTTTCTTT
J gene: TRBJ1-2; V gene: TRBV4-3; D gene: -; clone size: -; CDR3 protein: CASSQDGGLGGYTF; CDR3 DNA: TGCGCCAGCAGCCAAGATGGGGGGTTGGGTGGCTACACCTTC
J gene: TRBJ2-5; V gene: TRBV29-1; D gene: TRBD1; clone size: -; CDR3 protein: CSAEGTAKTQYF; CDR3 DNA: TGCAGCGCCGAAGGGACAGCGAAGACCCAGTACTTC
J gene: TRBJ1-5; V gene: TRBV3-1; D gene: TRBD1; clone size: -; CDR3 protein: CASSHRTGDQPQHF; CDR3 DNA: TGTGCCAGCAGCCATAGGACAGGGGATCAGCCCCAGCATTTT
J gene: TRBJ2-2; V gene: TRBV3-1; D gene: -; clone size: -; CDR3 protein: CASSHASGGATGELFF; CDR3 DNA: TGTGCCAGCAGCCATGCCTCGGGCGGGGCCACCGGGGAGCTGTTTTTT
J gene: TRBJ2-5; V gene: TRBV4-3; D gene: TRBD1; clone size: -; CDR3 protein: CASSPNPGQGGKETQYF; CDR3 DNA: TGCGCCAGCAGCCCCAATCCGGGACAGGGCGGTAAAGAGACCCAGTACTTC
J gene: TRBJ2-3; V gene: TRBV20-1; D gene: TRBD1; clone size: few; CDR3 protein: CSATSSADRVTDTQYF; CDR3 DNA: TGCAGTGCTACGAGCTCGGCGGACAGGGTCACAGATACGCAGTATTTT
J gene: TRBJ1-2; V gene: TRBV7-8; D gene: -; clone size: -; CDR3 protein: CASSHRISGNGYTF; CDR3 DNA: TGTGCCAGCAGCCACCGAATCTCAGGGAATGGCTACACCTTC
J gene: TRBJ1-4; V gene: TRBV4-3; D gene: -; clone size: few; CDR3 protein: CASSHQPLWGATNEKLFF; CDR3 DNA: TGCGCCAGCAGCCACCAACCCCTGTGGGGCGCAACTAATGAAAAACTGTTTTTT
J gene: TRBJ2-1; V gene: TRBV29-1; D gene: -; clone size: once; CDR3 protein: CSVERDPPKEQFF; CDR3 DNA: TGCAGCGTTGAAAGGGACCCCCCTAAGGAGCAGTTCTTC
J gene: TRBJ2-3; V gene: TRBV2; D gene: TRBD1; clone size: few; CDR3 protein: CASSGGTGLDTQYF; CDR3 DNA: TGTGCCAGCAGTGGGGGGACAGGGCTAGATACGCAGTATTTT
J gene: TRBJ2-2; V gene: TRBV4-3; D gene: -; clone size: many; CDR3 protein: CASSQEQGTNTGELFF; CDR3 DNA: TGCGCCAGCAGCCAAGAGCAGGGTACGAACACCGGGGAGCTGTTTTTT
J gene: TRBJ1-2; V gene: TRBV6-2/TRBV6-3; D gene: TRBD1; clone size: many; CDR3 protein: CATSDREIYGYTF; CDR3 DNA: TGTGCCACCTCCGACAGGGAAATCTATGGCTACACCTTC
J gene: TRBJ1-2; V gene: TRBV12-3/TRBV12-4; D gene: -; clone size: many; CDR3 protein: CASSLAHVPDGYTF; CDR3 DNA: TGTGCCAGCAGTTTAGCGCATGTCCCGGATGGCTACACCTTC
J gene: TRBJ2-4; V gene: TRBV7-2; D gene: -; clone size: -; CDR3 protein: CASSPPGTQKNIQYF; CDR3 DNA: TGTGCCAGCAGCCCGCCCGGGACCCAAAAAAACATTCAGTACTTC
J gene: TRBJ2-3; V gene: TRBV12-3/TRBV12-4; D gene: TRBD2; clone size: many; CDR3 protein: CASKGRRGTDTQYF; CDR3 DNA: TGTGCCAGCAAGGGGAGGCGGGGGACAGATACGCAGTATTTT
J gene: TRBJ1-1; V gene: TRBV20-1; D gene: -; clone size: -; CDR3 protein: CSASPRVWNTEAFF; CDR3 DNA: TGCAGTGCTAGCCCCAGGGTTTGGAACACTGAAGCTTTCTTT
J gene: TRBJ1-2; V gene: TRBV6-6; D gene: -; clone size: -; CDR3 protein: CASSYLDGANYGYTF; CDR3 DNA: TGTGCCAGCAGTTACCTGGACGGAGCTAACTATGGCTACACCTTC
J gene: TRBJ2-5; V gene: TRBV5-1; D gene: TRBD2; clone size: few; CDR3 protein: CASSYERGAGQETQYF; CDR3 DNA: TGCGCCAGCAGCTATGAGCGGGGGGCCGGACAAGAGACCCAGTACTTC
J gene: TRBJ1-1; V gene: TRBV27; D gene: -; clone size: -; CDR3 protein: CASSFGLRETEAFF; CDR3 DNA: TGTGCCAGCAGTTTCGGACTCAGGGAAACTGAAGCTTTCTTT
J gene: TRBJ1-4; V gene: TRBV14; D gene: -; clone size: -; CDR3 protein: CASSQDRGREKLFF; CDR3 DNA: TGTGCCAGCAGCCAAGATCGGGGGAGAGAAAAACTGTTTTTT
J gene: TRBJ1-1; V gene: TRBV5-4; D gene: -; clone size: few; CDR3 protein: CASSPRTLLLQAFF; CDR3 DNA: TGTGCCAGCAGCCCAAGGACTCTGTTACTTCAAGCTTTCTTT
J gene: TRBJ2-3; V gene: TRBV20-1; D gene: -; clone size: -; CDR3 protein: CSARGDYTDTQYF; CDR3 DNA: TGCAGTGCTCGCGGTGATTACACAGATACGCAGTATTTT
J gene: TRBJ1-2; V gene: TRBV11-2; D gene: -; clone size: -; CDR3 protein: CASSHRMFGGYTF; CDR3 DNA: TGTGCCAGCAGCCATAGAATGTTCGGCGGCTACACCTTC
J gene: TRBJ1-5; V gene: TRBV20-1; D gene: -; clone size: few; CDR3 protein: CSAHSRGGAGNQPQHF; CDR3 DNA: TGCAGTGCCCACAGCCGGGGAGGGGCGGGCAATCAGCCCCAGCATTTT
J gene: TRBJ1-6; V gene: TRBV5-1; D gene: -; clone size: -; CDR3 protein: CASSFEGGGDSPLHF; CDR3 DNA: TGCGCCAGCAGCTTCGAAGGAGGAGGGGATTCACCCCTCCACTTT
J gene: TRBJ1-3; V gene: TRBV4-1; D gene: -; clone size: few; CDR3 protein: CASSQVSGLSSSGNTIYF; CDR3 DNA: TGCGCCAGCAGCCAAGTGTCAGGGTTGTCGAGCTCTGGAAACACCATATATTTT